This is a list of T cell receptor beta chains from one sample in a study of CD8+CD57+ T cells in acquired aplastic anemia. TCRdb fed the reads into MiXCR, producing one record per CDR3 protein. This sample has around 200,000 distinct CDR3 sequences, with 61% found just once. Material: sorted CD4+, CD8+, or CD8+CD57+ T cells (not recorded which) from PBMCs. All receptors derive from a human donor in good health. CDR3s include the opening cysteine and the closing phenylalanine or tryptophan. The D gene is left open where the match is weak. Not every row has a clone size; where given, it reads once, few, many or a size class.

J gene	D gene	clone size	V gene	CDR3 DNA	CDR3 protein
TRBJ2-2	-	many	TRBV27	TGTGCCAGCAGTTTACAGGGACCCGGGGAGCTGTTTTTT	CASSLQGPGELFF
TRBJ1-4	-	-	TRBV19	TGTGCCAGTAGTATGGGGTTGGGAAAACTGTTTTTT	CASSMGLGKLFF
TRBJ2-3	-	-	TRBV24-1	TGTGCCACCAGTGGTCAGGGGACAAGCACAGATACGCAGTATTTT	CATSGQGTSTDTQYF
TRBJ1-1	TRBD1	-	TRBV10-3	TGTGCCATCAGGGGACAGGAAGAAGCTTTCTTT	CAIRGQEEAFF
TRBJ1-2	TRBD1	few	TRBV29-1	TGCAGTGTTGCGTACGGACAGGGTTATGGCTACACCTTC	CSVAYGQGYGYTF
TRBJ1-5	-	-	TRBV19	TGTGCCAGTAGTTCGACTGACCATCAGCCCCAGCATTTT	CASSSTDHQPQHF
TRBJ2-7	-	few	TRBV10-3	TGTGCCATCAGTGTTAGCCCCTACGAGCAGTACTTC	CAISVSPYEQYF
TRBJ1-2	TRBD1	-	TRBV7-3	TGTGCCAGCAGCCCCGGACAGGGGACGGACTATGGCTACACCTTC	CASSPGQGTDYGYTF
TRBJ2-7	-	-	TRBV5-1	TGCGCCAGCAGCTTACGGACAAGCACCTACGAGCAGTACTTC	CASSLRTSTYEQYF
TRBJ2-3	TRBD1	-	TRBV20-1	TGCAGTGCTGCTACAGGGGAGGATACGCAGTATTTT	CSAATGEDTQYF
TRBJ1-2	TRBD1	-	TRBV2	TGTGCCAGCAGCTTTACAGGGGGCCGATATGGCTACACCTTC	CASSFTGGRYGYTF
TRBJ2-5	-	many	TRBV6-5	TGTGCCAGCAGTTATGGAGGGAGGGAGACCCAGTACTTC	CASSYGGRETQYF
TRBJ1-5	-	many	TRBV7-9	TGTGCCAGCAGCTTTGATTTTCCTCAGCCCCAGCATTTT	CASSFDFPQPQHF
TRBJ2-7	-	-	TRBV10-2	TGCGCCAGCAGTATTGGCTACGAGCAGTACTTC	CASSIGYEQYF
TRBJ2-7	-	-	TRBV4-1	TGCGCCAGCAGCCAAGCCGGGACACCCTCCTACGAGCAGTACTTC	CASSQAGTPSYEQYF
TRBJ2-7	-	-	TRBV5-4	TGTGCCAGCAGCTCCACCAACAGGGACGAGCAGTACTTC	CASSSTNRDEQYF
TRBJ1-6	TRBD1	-	TRBV4-2	TGTGCCAGCAGCCAGGGCCGGACAGGGGAGGGATCACCCCTCCACTTT	CASSQGRTGEGSPLHF
TRBJ2-2	-	few	TRBV24-1	TGTGCCACCAGTTCACTCGGGGAGCTGTTTTTT	CATSSLGELFF
TRBJ2-1	TRBD1	-	TRBV2	TGTGCCAGCAGTGGCAGGACAGGCCACAATGAGCAGTTCTTC	CASSGRTGHNEQFF
TRBJ2-5	TRBD1	once	TRBV24-1	TGTGCCACCAGTGATCCCCGGACAGGAGAAGAGACCCAGTACTTC	CATSDPRTGEETQYF
TRBJ1-5	-	many	TRBV19	TGTGCCAGTAGTATAGATGGGAATTCCAATCAGCCCCAGCATTTT	CASSIDGNSNQPQHF
TRBJ2-2	TRBD1	many	TRBV7-9	TGTGCCAGCAGGCTTGGGACAGCTTTTCCAACCGGGGAGCTGTTTTTT	CASRLGTAFPTGELFF
TRBJ2-5	-	-	TRBV6-4	TGTGCCAGCAAACAAGGGGGTGAGACCCAGTACTTC	CASKQGGETQYF
TRBJ1-1	-	few	TRBV2	TGTGCCAGCAGCGCGGTAGTGAACACTGAAGCTTTCTTT	CASSAVVNTEAFF
TRBJ1-1	-	-	TRBV7-2	TGTGCCAGCAGCTTTTCAGAGAACACTGAAGCTTTCTTT	CASSFSENTEAFF
TRBJ2-3	TRBD2	-	TRBV19	TGTGCCAGTAGCGGACTAGCCCCAGATACGCAGTATTTT	CASSGLAPDTQYF
TRBJ2-5	TRBD2	many	TRBV4-2	TGTGCCAGCAGCCAAGAGCTAGCGGGGGGTGAGACCCAGTACTTC	CASSQELAGGETQYF
TRBJ2-7	TRBD1	-	TRBV5-1	TGCGCCAGCCGCGGGACAGGGGGCTTGGAGCAGTACTTC	CASRGTGGLEQYF
TRBJ2-7	TRBD2	many	TRBV11-2	TGTGCCAGCAGTTGGGCGGGCGGGGGGGAGGCCGAGCAGTACTTC	CASSWAGGGEAEQYF
TRBJ1-2	-	once	TRBV7-9	TGTGCCAGCAGCCCGTCCCCAGGGAGGGTCTATGGCTACACCTTC	CASSPSPGRVYGYTF
TRBJ1-1	-	few	TRBV20-1	TGCAGTGCTAATCCCGTGAACACTGAAGCTTTCTTT	CSANPVNTEAFF
TRBJ2-7	-	many	TRBV5-1	TGCGCCAGCAGCTTCGGGACGTTGAGCTCCTACGAGCAGTACTTC	CASSFGTLSSYEQYF
TRBJ1-5	-	-	TRBV7-3	TGTGCCAGCAGCTTAAGTCCGGATCAGCCCCAGCATTTT	CASSLSPDQPQHF
TRBJ1-6	TRBD1	few	TRBV15	TGTGCCACCAGCAGAGGGACCAGGGGGCGCGAGGTGGGATCACCCCTCCACTTT	CATSRGTRGREVGSPLHF
TRBJ1-4	-	once	TRBV5-1	TGCGCCACGGGTGGGCGGGGAGGACTGTTTTTT	CATGGRGGLFF
TRBJ2-2	-	-	TRBV2	TGTGCCAGCGGACTGGCGAACACCGGGGAGCTGTTTTTT	CASGLANTGELFF
TRBJ2-1	-	-	TRBV11-3	TGTGCCAGCAGCCTAGTGGGTGGGAGGCGCAATGAGCAGTTCTTC	CASSLVGGRRNEQFF
TRBJ1-1	-	many	TRBV29-1	TGCAGCGTTGCCGGGGGGGTGAACACTGAAGCTTTCTTT	CSVAGGVNTEAFF
TRBJ1-2	-	-	TRBV24-1	TGTGCCACCAGTGACCCGGCCGGGACTAGCTATGGCTACACCTTC	CATSDPAGTSYGYTF
TRBJ2-1	-	many	TRBV4-3	TGCGCCAGCAGCCAAGGAAGAGCTCAATACAATGAGCAGTTCTTC	CASSQGRAQYNEQFF
TRBJ1-3	-	many	TRBV16	TGTGCCAGCAGCCAATCGGTGGTAGAAGGGAACACCATATATTTT	CASSQSVVEGNTIYF
TRBJ2-5	-	-	TRBV20-1	TGCAGTGCTAGGAAGACAGGTGCGGCGGAGACCCAGTACTTC	CSARKTGAAETQYF
TRBJ2-7	-	-	TRBV9	TGTGCCTGCAGCCCGGAGGCGGAACCTAACGAGCAGTACTTC	CACSPEAEPNEQYF
TRBJ2-5	-	-	TRBV9	TGTGCCAGCAGCGCAGCTAGCCGCAGGGGAGTGGAGACCCAGTACTTC	CASSAASRRGVETQYF
TRBJ1-1	-	few	TRBV24-1	TGTGCCACCAGTGATTCTCGGGACGACACTGAAGCTTTCTTT	CATSDSRDDTEAFF
TRBJ2-7	-	-	TRBV25-1	TGTGCCAGCAGTGCTAGAGATCATGAGACTACGGCTCAGTACTTC	CASSARDHETTAQYF
TRBJ2-3	-	many	TRBV7-2	TGTGCCAGCAGCTTGACAGTGGGTAGAGGGGATACGCAGTATTTT	CASSLTVGRGDTQYF
TRBJ2-7	-	-	TRBV24-1	TGTGCCACCATTCCTTACGTCTGGGAGCAGTACTTC	CATIPYVWEQYF
TRBJ2-1	TRBD2	once	TRBV7-6	TGTGCCAGCAGCTTATACGGGACTAGCGATCTTGAGCAGTTCTTC	CASSLYGTSDLEQFF
TRBJ2-7	TRBD1	many	TRBV14	TGTGCCAGCAGCCCAACCGGGACAGGGGCATACGAGCAGTACTTC	CASSPTGTGAYEQYF